This T cell receptor beta chain emerged from a study of T cell repertoires in cytomegalovirus infection. Study background: Recently identified HLA-C-restricted CMV epitopes were used, and well-studied HLA-B-restricted CMV epitopes were used as well. Signatures in public TCR beta sequences pointed to both CMV infection and matching HLA type. Study results and limitations: Dominating the ex vivo response were TCR beta clonotypes that were CMV-specific and HLA-C-restricted. Carriers of CMV and the relevant HLA type were discriminated by public TCR beta frequency.

The germline V and J ends were trimmed by 4 bases and 1 base, with 10 bases remaining between them. The CDR3 is 14 amino acids. Germline V gene lookup returns CDR1 MNHEY and CDR2 SMNVEV (reference sequence). TCRdb re-analysed the reads in MiXCR, keeping a single row per CDR3 protein. The profile shows some 700,000 distinct CDR3 sequences, 30% to 35% of them singletons. Turning to this clonotype: Its target is unknown.

The chain joins TRBV27 to TRBJ1-1, with D possibly being TRBD1 (5 bases). The sequence was obtained from a human donor in good health (CMV status not recorded). Some clones in this sample may be carry-over from other donors' samples. The specimen comprised cultured PBMCs, sampled from culture after CMV antigen stimulation. CDR3 loop: CASSYGGKNTEAFF. Written as DNA, the CDR3 is TGTGCCAGCAGTTATGGGGGAAAGAACACTGAAGCTTTCTTT.